This T cell receptor beta chain appears in the sequencing data of a study of siplizumab effects on memory and regulatory T cells. Study results and limitations: The study found that mappable alloreactive CD4+ clones averaged about 70% Treg-derived with siplizumab and 25% to 30% in controls. Unstimulated subset assignment was obtained for only a minor fraction of alloreactive clones. Naive T cells looked more diverse than memory cells, and they looked like major contributors to the alloresponse.

V was shortened by 6 bases and J by 2 bases, with 8 bases between the two germline ends. Germline CDR1 is MNHEY and CDR2 is SMNVEV (reference sequence). The CDR3 is 14 amino acids. Repertoires were generated with immunoSEQ multiplex PCR, while TCRdb's copy carries only in-frame clones and drops some. This table has over 70,000 clones, approximately 90% appearing once. Regarding this clone: Its antigen is unidentified.

Sequencing was performed on CD4+ T cells sorted from blood. The rearrangement uses TRBV27 and TRBJ2-6; D remains unclear. The receptor's source is a human donor in good health. CDR3 DNA: TGTGCCAGCAGCTTGTTACCTGGGGCCAACGTCCTGACTTTC. Protein product: CASSLLPGANVLTF.